Below, one TCR beta chain is given with its context. Its antigen is unidentified. The PCR used 60 Vbeta and 13 Jbeta primers. Clones were sequenced by immunoSEQ multiplex PCR, and TCRdb holds only the in-frame ones, with some missing. The profile shows 250,000 to 350,000 clones, 80% to 90% of them singletons. These data are taken from a study of cytomegalovirus exposure and HLA in healthy donors. Study-level findings and limits: TCR beta V- and J-gene trimming was later associated with a missense DCLRE1C variant.

The germline V gene encodes CDR1 SEHNR and CDR2 FQNEAQ (reference sequence). With V trimmed by 5 bases and J by 4 bases, 7 bases remained unmatched. The CDR3 runs 14 residues. This receptor was obtained from a man in his forties or fifties in good health and CMV-seropositive. The sequenced sample was PBMCs. V usage is TRBV7-9 and J usage is TRBJ1-2; TRBD1 matches 7 bases. The CDR3 DNA sequence: TGTGCCAGCAGCCCCGACAGGGTTTCCTATGGCTACACCTTC. This translates into CASSPDRVSYGYTF.